The rows below give T cell receptor beta chains drawn from one sample of a study of hypomethylating agent response in myelodysplastic syndrome. Using immunoSEQ multiplex PCR, the repertoire was profiled, and TCRdb retains in-frame clones only, with some absent. Seen here are roughly 4,700 clones, around 83% observed once, and the top ten hold roughly 19%. Sequences were derived from bone marrow, sampled before or after starting hypomethylating agent treatment for myelodysplastic syndrome (not recorded which). These receptor sequences come from a human donor with myelodysplastic syndrome. Each CDR3 is given with its conserved first and last residue. Fields, in order: clone size, D gene, V gene, J gene, CDR3 DNA, CDR3 protein. D genes are given only for firm matches. Clone size appears in some rows only: once, few, many, or a class for an expanded clone.

.	.	TRBV28	TRBJ2-3	TGTGCCAGCATTTATGGGGGCTTTCAGGCAGATACGCAGTATTTT	CASIYGGFQADTQYF
.	.	TRBV7-7	TRBJ2-7	TGTGCCAGCAGCCCTCTAGCGAAGGATAACGAGCAGTACTTC	CASSPLAKDNEQYF
.	.	TRBV25-1	TRBJ1-1	TGTGCCAGCAGTCCCCAGGGTTGGGGGAACACTGAAGCTTTCTTT	CASSPQGWGNTEAFF
.	.	TRBV11-2	TRBJ2-1	TGTGCCAGCAGCTCTCTACGTCCTAAGGGGCAGTTCTTC	CASSSLRPKGQFF
large	TRBD1	TRBV9	TRBJ1-1	TGTGCCAGCAGCGTAGACCCAGGGACAGGGAAAGCTTTCTTT	CASSVDPGTGKAFF
.	.	TRBV14	TRBJ2-7	TGTGCCAGCAGCCAAGGATCGGGCTTCTCCTACGAGCAGTACTTC	CASSQGSGFSYEQYF
.	.	TRBV2	TRBJ2-5	TGTGCCAGCACTCCCGACAAAAGTGGGACCCAGTACTTC	CASTPDKSGTQYF
once	TRBD1	TRBV27	TRBJ2-1	TGTGCCAGCAGTTTAAGGACAGGAGGCCACAATGAGCAGTTCTTC	CASSLRTGGHNEQFF
.	.	TRBV5-6	TRBJ2-3	TGTGCCACCACGTTAGCGTTTAGCACAGATACGCAGTATTTT	CATTLAFSTDTQYF
once	TRBD2	TRBV27	TRBJ2-3	TGTGCCAGCAGTTCGGAAGCGGGAGGGGCACATTTAGGGACCTCAGATACGCAGTATTTT	CASSSEAGGAHLGTSDTQYF
.	TRBD1	TRBV25-1	TRBJ2-2	TGTGCCAGCAGTGGGTTCCGGGACAGGGGGCTTGCTAACGGGGAGCTGTTTTTT	CASSGFRDRGLANGELFF
.	.	TRBV7-3	TRBJ1-1	TGTGCCAGCAGCTCGAAGGCGAACACTGAAGCTTTCTTT	CASSSKANTEAFF
few	TRBD2	TRBV12-5	TRBJ2-7	TGTGCTAGTGGTCCCCCTTGGACTAGCGCCTCCTACGAGCAGTACTTC	CASGPPWTSASYEQYF
.	.	TRBV6-1	TRBJ1-1	TGTGCCAGCAGTGTATTGGCGACGAACACTGAAGCTTTCTTT	CASSVLATNTEAFF
.	.	TRBV6-6	TRBJ1-1	TGTGCCAGCAGTCTTACCTGGGCTGAAGCTTTCTTT	CASSLTWAEAFF
.	.	TRBV28	TRBJ2-7	TGTGCCAGCAGTCTACTTCGGGGACTGACCTACGAGCAGTACTTC	CASSLLRGLTYEQYF
.	TRBD2	TRBV29-1	TRBJ2-7	TGCAGCGTTGAAGTTAGCGGGGCCACCTACGAGCAGTACTTC	CSVEVSGATYEQYF
.	TRBD2	TRBV7-9	TRBJ2-1	TGTGCCAGCAGGCGGGAGGCGTACAATGAGCAGTTCTTC	CASRREAYNEQFF
.	TRBD2	TRBV9	TRBJ2-7	TGTGCCAGCAGCCGGACTAGCGGGAAAGGCGAGCAGTACTTC	CASSRTSGKGEQYF
few	TRBD1	TRBV5-1	TRBJ2-5	TGCGCCAGCAGCCACGGGACAGGGAAAGAGACCCAGTACTTC	CASSHGTGKETQYF
once	.	TRBV10-3	TRBJ2-3	TGTGCCATCAGTGAGTCACCGGGTACCACAGATACGCAGTATTTT	CAISESPGTTDTQYF
.	.	TRBV21-1	TRBJ2-7	TGTGCCAGCAGCAAAGCGACGGACACTGTTTGCAACGAGCAGTACTTC	CASSKATDTVCNEQYF
.	TRBD2	TRBV5-1	TRBJ2-7	TGCGCCAGCAGCAAAGGACTAGCGGGCGCCTACGAGCAGTACTTC	CASSKGLAGAYEQYF
.	.	TRBV4-3	TRBJ1-4	TGCGCCAGCAGCCAGGGGGTTCCTGGGGCGACTAATGAAAAACTGTTTTTT	CASSQGVPGATNEKLFF
.	.	TRBV7-9	TRBJ2-1	TGTGCCAGCAGCTTGTATCTCGCGGGCAGCTACAATGAGCAGTTCTTC	CASSLYLAGSYNEQFF
.	.	TRBV5-1	TRBJ2-6	TGCGCCAGCAGCTTGGGAGGGACAAGTACTGGGGCCAACGTCCTGACTTTC	CASSLGGTSTGANVLTF
.	.	TRBV15	TRBJ2-2	TGTGCCACCAGCAGAGATCTTCGGACCCGGAACACCGGGGAGCTGTTTTTT	CATSRDLRTRNTGELFF
.	.	TRBV4-3	TRBJ2-7	TGCGCCAGCAGCCAAGAGGGGACTCCCGCCTACGAGCAGTACTTC	CASSQEGTPAYEQYF
once	TRBD1	TRBV6-1	TRBJ1-2	TGTGCCAGCAGTGAGGAGAGGACAGGGTCGGATGGCTACACCTTC	CASSEERTGSDGYTF
.	.	TRBV6-1	TRBJ1-1	TGTGCCAGCAGTGAATTGCTGACTGAAGCTTTCTTT	CASSELLTEAFF
.	.	TRBV9	TRBJ2-1	TGTGCCAGCAGCGTAGATTCGGGTGGTGGTGCTGAGCAGTTCTTC	CASSVDSGGGAEQFF
.	.	TRBV5-6	TRBJ1-2	TGTGCCAGCAGCTTGGTACCAGGGCCGTTTGGCTACACCTTC	CASSLVPGPFGYTF
.	.	TRBV7-2	TRBJ2-7	TGTGCCAGCAGCTTATTAGGCGGGAATTTCTACGAGCAGTACTTC	CASSLLGGNFYEQYF
.	.	TRBV29-1	TRBJ2-7	TGCAGCCCCGATGCTCGAGGGGACGAGCAGTACTTC	CSPDARGDEQYF
.	TRBD1	TRBV27	TRBJ1-4	TGTGCCAGCAGTTCAGGGGGTGTCAATGAAAAACTGTTTTTT	CASSSGGVNEKLFF
few	TRBD1	TRBV5-1	TRBJ1-2	TGCGCCAGCAGCCCAGGACAGGGCTGGGAGGGCTACACCTTC	CASSPGQGWEGYTF
.	.	TRBV14	TRBJ1-2	TGTGCCAGCAGCCCACAACGGGTTTATGGCTACACCTTC	CASSPQRVYGYTF
once	.	TRBV29-1	TRBJ2-7	TGCAGCGTTGCGCTAGCGAGCGAGCAGTACTTC	CSVALASEQYF
.	TRBD2	TRBV5-4	TRBJ2-7	TGTGCCAGCAGCCCCCCCCCACTAGCGTTCTACGAGCAGTACTTC	CASSPPPLAFYEQYF
.	TRBD1	TRBV18	TRBJ1-1	TGTGCCAGCTCACTGGGACAGGGGGTAATGAACACTGAAGCTTTCTTT	CASSLGQGVMNTEAFF
.	TRBD2	TRBV7-2	TRBJ2-7	TGTGCCAGCAGCCCTGGACTAGCGGGAGCCTCGCTGTGGTACTTC	CASSPGLAGASLWYF
.	.	TRBV30	TRBJ1-6	TGTGCCTGGGCACCGGGAGGGAGCTCCTATAATTCACCCCTCCACTTT	CAWAPGGSSYNSPLHF
.	.	TRBV19	TRBJ1-2	TGTGCCAGTAGTCTGACCCCGGGGGACAACTATGGCTACACCTTC	CASSLTPGDNYGYTF
.	.	TRBV7-8	TRBJ1-4	TGTGCCAGCAGCCCGCTTGTGGCCCCCTCTGAAAAACTGTTTTTT	CASSPLVAPSEKLFF
few	.	TRBV6-1	TRBJ2-1	TGTGCCAGCAGCAAGGGACTCTGGGATGAGCAGTTCTTC	CASSKGLWDEQFF
.	TRBD1	TRBV5-1	TRBJ2-7	TGCGCCAGCAGCTTCTCGGACAGGGACTACGAGCAGTACTTC	CASSFSDRDYEQYF
.	.	TRBV6-5	TRBJ2-6	TGTGCCAGCAGTTACACATTTCCCTCTGGGGCCAACGTCCTGACTTTC	CASSYTFPSGANVLTF
.	TRBD1	TRBV6-5	TRBJ1-5	TGTGCCAGCCGAGGGGGGACAGGGATTCAGCCCCAGCATTTT	CASRGGTGIQPQHF
.	.	TRBV27	TRBJ2-7	TGTGCCAGCAGTTTCGGACGGAAGACCTACGAGCAGTACTTC	CASSFGRKTYEQYF
.	TRBD2	TRBV7-2	TRBJ2-2	TGTGCCAGCAGCTCCGGGACTAGCGGTTCTCACGGGGAGCTGTTTTTT	CASSSGTSGSHGELFF
.	.	TRBV6-1	TRBJ2-2	TGTGCCAGCAGTGATGTCAGGGGTGCAGTGGGGGCCGGGGAGCTGTTTTTT	CASSDVRGAVGAGELFF
.	TRBD1	TRBV5-6	TRBJ1-5	TGTGCCAGCAGCTCCGGACAGGGTTGGTTCGAGCCCCAGCATTTT	CASSSGQGWFEPQHF
once	TRBD1	TRBV11-2	TRBJ2-7	TGTGCCAGCAGCAAGGGACAGGGGATCGACGAGCAGTACTTC	CASSKGQGIDEQYF